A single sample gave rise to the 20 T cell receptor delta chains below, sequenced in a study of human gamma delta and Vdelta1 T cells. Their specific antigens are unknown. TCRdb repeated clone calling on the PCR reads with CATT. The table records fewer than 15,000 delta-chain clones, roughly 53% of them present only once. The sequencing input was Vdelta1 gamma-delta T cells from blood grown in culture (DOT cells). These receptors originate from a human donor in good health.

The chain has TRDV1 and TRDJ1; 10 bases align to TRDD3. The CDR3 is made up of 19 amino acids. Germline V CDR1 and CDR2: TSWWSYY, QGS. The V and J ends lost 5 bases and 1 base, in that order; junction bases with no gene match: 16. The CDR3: CALGNNPRGIREGTDKLIF. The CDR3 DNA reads TGTGCTCTTGGGAACAATCCGAGGGGGATACGCGAGGGCACCGATAAACTCATCTTT.

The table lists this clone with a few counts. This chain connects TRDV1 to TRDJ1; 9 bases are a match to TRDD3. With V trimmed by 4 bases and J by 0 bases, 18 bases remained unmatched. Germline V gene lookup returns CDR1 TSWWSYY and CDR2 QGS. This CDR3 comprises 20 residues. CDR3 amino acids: CALGGLAFHRGYGDTDKLIF. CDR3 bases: TGTGCTCTTGGGGGCCTAGCCTTCCACCGGGGATACGGGGACACCGATAAACTCATCTTT.

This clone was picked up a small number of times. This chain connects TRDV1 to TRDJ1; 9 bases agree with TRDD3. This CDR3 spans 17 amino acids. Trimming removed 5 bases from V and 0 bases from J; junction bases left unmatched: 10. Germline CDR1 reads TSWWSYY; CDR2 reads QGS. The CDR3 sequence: CALGSVGIRLYTDKLIF. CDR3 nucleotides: TGTGCTCTTGGGTCTGTGGGGATACGCTTGTACACCGATAAACTCATCTTT.

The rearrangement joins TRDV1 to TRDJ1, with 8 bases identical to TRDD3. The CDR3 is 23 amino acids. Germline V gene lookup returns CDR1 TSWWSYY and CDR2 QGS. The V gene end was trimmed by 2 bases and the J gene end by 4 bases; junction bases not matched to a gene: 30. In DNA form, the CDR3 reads TGTGCTCTTGGGGAAGAGTTGCTCCTCCCACAACCTCGGGGGGATATTTTGAACGATAAACTCATCTTT. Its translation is CALGEELLLPQPRGDILNDKLIF.

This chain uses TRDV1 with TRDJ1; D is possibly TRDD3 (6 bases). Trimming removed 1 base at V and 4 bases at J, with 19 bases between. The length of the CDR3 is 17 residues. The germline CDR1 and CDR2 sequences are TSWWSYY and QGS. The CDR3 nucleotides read TGTGCTCTTGGGGAACGGTCCCGGGGGAACGCGCTCGATAAACTCATCTTT. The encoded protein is CALGERSRGNALDKLIF.

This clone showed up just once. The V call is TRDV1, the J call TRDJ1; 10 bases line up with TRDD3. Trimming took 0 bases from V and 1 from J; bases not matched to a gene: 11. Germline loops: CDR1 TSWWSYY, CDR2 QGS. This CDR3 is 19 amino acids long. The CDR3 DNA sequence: TGTGCTCTTGGGGAACTCTTAGCCGTGGGGGATACTTTCACCGATAAACTCATCTTT. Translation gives CALGELLAVGDTFTDKLIF.

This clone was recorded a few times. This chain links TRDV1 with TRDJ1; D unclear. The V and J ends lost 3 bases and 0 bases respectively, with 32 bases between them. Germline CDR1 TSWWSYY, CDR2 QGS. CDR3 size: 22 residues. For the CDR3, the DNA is TGTGCTCTTGGGGATGGGCTTGGCCTAAGAATCAAGCCCGGGCTGTACACCGATAAACTCATCTTT. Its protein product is CALGDGLGLRIKPGLYTDKLIF.

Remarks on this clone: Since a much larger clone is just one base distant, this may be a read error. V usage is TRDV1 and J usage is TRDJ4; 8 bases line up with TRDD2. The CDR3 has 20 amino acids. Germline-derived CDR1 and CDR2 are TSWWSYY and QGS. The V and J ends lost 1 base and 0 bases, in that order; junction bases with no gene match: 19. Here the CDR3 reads CALGEPLPTPHRTKARPLIF. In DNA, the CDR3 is TGTGCTCTTGGGGAACCTCTTCCTACACCACACAGGACCAAGGCCAGACCCCTGATCTTT.

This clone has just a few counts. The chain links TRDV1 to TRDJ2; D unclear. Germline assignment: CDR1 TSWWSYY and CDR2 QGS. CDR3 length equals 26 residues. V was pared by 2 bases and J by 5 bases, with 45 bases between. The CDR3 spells CALGEKAPGLVDPNDLLTHRTAQLFF. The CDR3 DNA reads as TGTGCTCTTGGGGAAAAGGCCCCCGGTTTAGTGGATCCGAACGACTTACTGACCCACCGCACAGCACAACTCTTCTTT.

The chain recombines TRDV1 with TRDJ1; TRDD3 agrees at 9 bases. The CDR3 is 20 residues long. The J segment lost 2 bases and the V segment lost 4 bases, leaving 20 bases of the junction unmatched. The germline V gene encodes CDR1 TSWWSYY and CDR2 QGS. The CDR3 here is CALGAPNPMSRWGITDKLIF. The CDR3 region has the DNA TGTGCTCTTGGGGCACCCAACCCAATGTCAAGATGGGGGATAACCGATAAACTCATCTTT.

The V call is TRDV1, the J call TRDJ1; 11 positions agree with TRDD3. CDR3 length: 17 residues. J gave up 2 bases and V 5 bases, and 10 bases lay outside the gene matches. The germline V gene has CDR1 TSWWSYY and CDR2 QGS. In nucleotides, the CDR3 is TGTGCTCTTGGGTTCGGGACTGGGGGATATCAAACCGATAAACTCATCTTT. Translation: CALGFGTGGYQTDKLIF.

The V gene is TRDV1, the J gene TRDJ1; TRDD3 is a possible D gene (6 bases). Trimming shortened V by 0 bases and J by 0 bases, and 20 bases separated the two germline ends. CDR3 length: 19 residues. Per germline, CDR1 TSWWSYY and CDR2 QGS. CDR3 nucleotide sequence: TGTGCTCTTGGGGAACTTCGGACTGGGCCGCGGAAGTACACCGATAAACTCATCTTT. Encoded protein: CALGELRTGPRKYTDKLIF.

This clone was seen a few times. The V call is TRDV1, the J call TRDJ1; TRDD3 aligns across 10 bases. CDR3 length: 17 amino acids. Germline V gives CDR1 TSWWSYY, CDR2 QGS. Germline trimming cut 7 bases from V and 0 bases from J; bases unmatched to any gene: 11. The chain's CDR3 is CALVERLGDAHTDKLIF. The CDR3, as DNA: TGTGCTCTTGTCGAAAGACTGGGGGATGCTCACACCGATAAACTCATCTTT.

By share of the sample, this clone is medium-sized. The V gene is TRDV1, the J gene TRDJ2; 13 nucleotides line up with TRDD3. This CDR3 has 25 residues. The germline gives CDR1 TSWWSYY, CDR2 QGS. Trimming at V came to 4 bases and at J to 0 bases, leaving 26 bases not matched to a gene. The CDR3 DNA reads TGTGCTCTTGGGGCTAATTTTCCTCCTGAATCTCCTACTGGGGGATACGGAGCTTTGACAGCACAACTCTTCTTT. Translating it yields CALGANFPPESPTGGYGALTAQLFF.

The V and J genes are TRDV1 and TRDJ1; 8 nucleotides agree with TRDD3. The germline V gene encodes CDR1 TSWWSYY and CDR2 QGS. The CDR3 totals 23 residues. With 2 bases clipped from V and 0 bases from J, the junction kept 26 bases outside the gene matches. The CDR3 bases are TGTGCTCTTGGGGAAAGGTCTACCCGAGTACTGGGGGTCACGACCGGGTACACCGATAAACTCATCTTT. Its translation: CALGERSTRVLGVTTGYTDKLIF.

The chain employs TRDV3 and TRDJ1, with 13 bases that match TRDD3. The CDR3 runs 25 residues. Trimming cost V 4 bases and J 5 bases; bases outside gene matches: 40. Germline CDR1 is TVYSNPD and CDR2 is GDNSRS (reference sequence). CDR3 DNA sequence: TGTGCCTCCCAAGCCTCTTCGCCGTCTCCCCACCCTCGGTTACTGGGGGATACGATACGAGATAAACTCATCTTT. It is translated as CASQASSPSPHPRLLGDTIRDKLIF.

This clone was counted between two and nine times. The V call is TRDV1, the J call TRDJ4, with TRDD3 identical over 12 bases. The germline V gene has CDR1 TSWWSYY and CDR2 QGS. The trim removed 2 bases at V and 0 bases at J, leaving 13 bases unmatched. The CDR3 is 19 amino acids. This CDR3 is CALGEALPRYWGIPRPLIF. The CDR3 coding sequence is TGTGCTCTTGGGGAAGCCCTACCTCGTTACTGGGGGATACCCAGACCCCTGATCTTT.

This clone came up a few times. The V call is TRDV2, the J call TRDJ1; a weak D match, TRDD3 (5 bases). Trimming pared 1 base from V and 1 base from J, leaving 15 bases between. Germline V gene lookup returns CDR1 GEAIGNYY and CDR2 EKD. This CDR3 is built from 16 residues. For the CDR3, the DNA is TGTGCCTGTGACACAGGCTGGGAGCCATTCACCGATAAACTCATCTTT. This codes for CACDTGWEPFTDKLIF.

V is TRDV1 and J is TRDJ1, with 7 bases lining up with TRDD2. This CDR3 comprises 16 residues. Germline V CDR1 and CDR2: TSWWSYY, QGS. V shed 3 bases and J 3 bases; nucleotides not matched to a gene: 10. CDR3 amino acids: CALGEGLPLSPDKLIF. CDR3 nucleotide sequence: TGTGCTCTTGGGGAGGGCCTTCCTTTGTCCCCCGATAAACTCATCTTT.

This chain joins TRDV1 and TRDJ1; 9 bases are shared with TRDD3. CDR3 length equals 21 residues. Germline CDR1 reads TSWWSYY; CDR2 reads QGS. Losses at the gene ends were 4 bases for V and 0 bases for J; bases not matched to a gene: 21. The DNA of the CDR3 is TGTGCTCTTGGGGTGGATATGACCACTGGGGGACCTACTCAGTACACCGATAAACTCATCTTT. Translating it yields CALGVDMTTGGPTQYTDKLIF.